This passage covers 10 T cell receptor beta chains from one sample sequenced in a study of T cells in localized non-small cell lung cancer (dated by TCRdb to 2020 to 2022). The library was obtained by the immunoSEQ multiplex PCR assay. This immuneACCESS table, as held by TCRdb, lists in-frame sequences with V and J called but not all clones. Of the missing ones, under half trace to an unresolved V gene in checked studies; the others have no known cause. The sample table records more than 40,000 clones; roughly 86% of these occur just once. 2% to 3% of the sample goes to the ten largest clones. The sequencing here drew on PBMCs, taken before any cancer treatment. These receptors were collected from a man aged 35 to 70 with stage II lung adenocarcinoma.

This clone showed up just once. The chain recombines TRBV5-4 with TRBJ2-3; D gene ambiguous. The V end lost 6 bases, the J end lost 5 bases, and 10 bases lay between the germline ends. Germline loops: CDR1 SGHNT, CDR2 YYREEE (reference sequence). The CDR3 has 12 amino acids. CDR3 DNA sequence: TGTGCCAGCAACAAAGCAGGAGATACGCAGTATTTT. Protein sequence: CASNKAGDTQYF.

This clone is a singleton in its sample. V and J are TRBV27 and TRBJ2-5, with TRBD2 identical over 11 bases. Germline V gene lookup returns CDR1 MNHEY and CDR2 SMNVEV (reference sequence). CDR3 length equals 15 residues. V shed 6 bases, J shed 6 bases, and the junction held 9 bases outside the gene matches. The CDR3 reads CASSPLAGGEKTQYF. The CDR3 nucleotides are TGTGCCAGCAGCCCCCTAGCGGGGGGAGAGAAGACCCAGTACTTC.

The rearrangement uses TRBV4-1 and TRBJ1-5; no clear D. Germline V lookup: CDR1 MGHRA, CDR2 YSYEKL. With 4 bases removed from V and 0 bases from J, the gap between germline ends came to 4 bases. This CDR3 contains 13 residues. DNA for the CDR3: TGCGCCAGCAGCCTTAATAGCAATCAGCCCCAGCATTTT. It is translated as CASSLNSNQPQHF.

The J gene is TRBJ1-6, the V gene TRBV5-4, with D perhaps TRBD1 (5 bases). The CDR3 has 14 amino acids. Deletions cut 0 bases from V and 7 bases from J, with 8 bases between. Germline lookup yields CDR1 SGHNT and CDR2 YYREEE (reference sequence). The CDR3 region is CASSLATGNSPLHF. In nucleotides, the CDR3 is TGTGCCAGCAGCTTGGCTACAGGCAATTCACCCCTCCACTTT.

The chain recombines TRBV7-2 with TRBJ2-5; 8 nucleotides line up with TRBD2. The germline V gene encodes CDR1 SGHTA and CDR2 FQGNSA. V was pared by 2 bases and J by 10 bases, with 12 bases of the junction left unmatched. The CDR3 extends over 15 amino acids. Written as DNA, the CDR3 is TGTGCCAGCAGCTTATTTATAAGCGGGGGATCTGTCCAGTACTTC. This encodes CASSLFISGGSVQYF.

The chain uses TRBV7-2 and TRBJ1-2, with D tentatively TRBD1 (5 bases). The CDR3 sequence is 14 residues long. Trimming cost V 5 bases and J 4 bases, with 14 bases left between them. Germline V gene sequence: CDR1 SGHTA, CDR2 FQGNSA. CDR3 amino acids: CASSPAGGGYGYTF. The CDR3 DNA sequence: TGTGCCAGCAGCCCGGCGGGGGGAGGCTATGGCTACACCTTC.

J is TRBJ2-7 and V is TRBV6-1; TRBD1 might be the D (9 bases). The CDR3 sequence is 14 residues long. Germline V gives CDR1 MNHNS, CDR2 SASEGT. The ends were cut back, 8 bases at V and 7 bases at J, with 21 bases in the middle. In DNA form, the CDR3 reads TGTGCCAGCCACTCGGGAGGGACAGGGCGGGAGCAGTACGTC. It yields the protein CASHSGGTGREQYV.

This rearrangement joins TRBV30 to TRBJ1-1; D is possibly TRBD1 (5 bases). This CDR3 is built from 13 residues. V was clipped by 2 bases and J by 0 bases, with 7 bases between them. The germline V gene encodes CDR1 GTSNPN and CDR2 SVGIG (reference sequence). The CDR3 region is CAWSQGMNTEAFF. CDR3 in DNA: TGTGCCTGGAGTCAGGGCATGAACACTGAAGCTTTCTTT. Full variable domain (outside the CDR3, taken from reference TRBV30 and TRBJ1-1): SQTIHQWPATLVQPVGSPLSLECTVEGTSNPNLYWYRQAAGRGLQLLFYSVGIGQISSEVPQNLSASRPQDRQFILSSKKLLLSDSGFYLCAWSQGMNTEAFFGQGTRLTVV.

V is TRBV10-1 and J is TRBJ2-1; 8 bases line up with TRBD2. After removal of 11 bases from V and 8 bases from J, the junction contained 14 bases not matched to a gene. From germline, CDR1 is WNHNN and CDR2 SYGVQD (reference sequence). The CDR3 sequence is 14 residues long. CDR3 DNA: TGCGCCTCCTCAGGGTGGGCGGGGGGCGATGAGCAGTTCTTC. It encodes CASSGWAGGDEQFF.

This clone turned up a few times. This chain uses TRBV7-9 with TRBJ2-2; the match to TRBD1 covers 10 bases. The germline V gene has CDR1 SEHNR and CDR2 FQNEAQ (reference sequence). Trimming took 5 bases from V and 3 from J; bases not matched to a gene: 6. This CDR3 has 16 amino acids. CDR3 region: CASSLRDRGDTGELFF. As DNA, the CDR3 is TGTGCCAGCAGCCTACGGGACAGGGGCGACACCGGGGAGCTGTTTTTT. Together with reference TRBV7-9 and TRBJ2-2, the CDR3 gives the full variable domain: DTGVSQNPRHKITKRGQNVTFRCDPISEHNRLYWYRQTLGQGPEFLTYFQNEAQLEKSRLLSDRFSAERPKGSFSTLEIQRTEQGDSAMYLCASSLRDRGDTGELFFGEGSRLTVL.